This T cell receptor (beta chain) was sequenced in a study of shared clonotypes between healthy human individuals. This CDR3 comprises 15 residues. From germline, CDR1 is MNHEY and CDR2 SMNVEV (reference sequence). Trimming pared 3 bases from V and 4 bases from J, leaving 10 bases between. The data were produced by immunoSEQ multiplex PCR, yet TCRdb's version contains in-frame clones alone and is incomplete. The profile shows some 2,000,000 clones, roughly 94% of them singletons. What was sequenced was naive CD4+ T cells sorted from blood. Sample subset: CD45RA+ positively selected. The TCR comes from a young man in good health. This rearrangement joins TRBV27 to TRBJ2-6, with D perhaps TRBD2 (5 bases). CDR3 protein: CASSFRGNGANVLTF. The CDR3 nucleotides read TGTGCCAGCAGTTTTCGAGGGAACGGGGCCAACGTCCTGACTTTC.